The clone carrying this TCR beta chain was counted a few times. As yet, its antigen is unknown. The data derive from a study of T cell repertoires in cytomegalovirus infection. Study-wide results and limits: CMV carriers having the relevant HLA were flagged by cumulative public TCR beta family frequency.

TCRdb used MiXCR to reprocess the reads, holding one entry per CDR3 protein. The sample carries under 500,000 distinct CDR3 sequences, roughly 43% recorded once. The CDR3 has 16 residues. Germline V lookup: CDR1 MNHEY, CDR2 SVGEGT. V gave up 4 bases and J gave up 5 bases; unmatched junction bases: 8. The sample consisted of cultured PBMCs, taken from culture after CMV antigen stimulation. The V gene is TRBV6-2 or TRBV6-3, the J gene TRBJ2-7; 13 nucleotides align to TRBD2. The sequence was collected from a human donor in good health (CMV status not recorded). Some clones in this sample may be carry-over from other donors' samples. The CDR3 region is CASSSPRLAGGHEQYF. The CDR3 coding sequence is TGTGCCAGCAGTTCTCCTCGACTAGCGGGGGGCCACGAGCAGTACTTC.